The TCR beta chain under discussion was sequenced for a study of CD8 T cells in Susac syndrome. When the RNA was reverse transcribed, random hexamers were used with an input of 0.5 to 1 ug. Via MiXCR, TCRdb re-called the immunoSEQ multiplex PCR reads, giving one row per CDR3 protein. The table lists 150,000 to 160,000 distinct CDR3 sequences, 90% to 95% of them singletons, with over 0.2% in the top ten. The V gene's germline CDR1 is GTSNPN and CDR2 SVGIG (reference sequence). V was trimmed by 5 bases and J by 7 bases, leaving 24 bases between them. The CDR3 covers 15 residues. The chain employs TRBV30 and TRBJ2-7; D may be TRBD2 (7 bases). The source is a human donor with multiple sclerosis. The sequencing sample was made of CD8+ T cells from PBMCs. CDR3 region: CAWGPPRGGLREQYF. In DNA form, the CDR3 reads TGTGCCTGGGGTCCCCCCAGGGGAGGGCTGAGGGAGCAGTACTTC.